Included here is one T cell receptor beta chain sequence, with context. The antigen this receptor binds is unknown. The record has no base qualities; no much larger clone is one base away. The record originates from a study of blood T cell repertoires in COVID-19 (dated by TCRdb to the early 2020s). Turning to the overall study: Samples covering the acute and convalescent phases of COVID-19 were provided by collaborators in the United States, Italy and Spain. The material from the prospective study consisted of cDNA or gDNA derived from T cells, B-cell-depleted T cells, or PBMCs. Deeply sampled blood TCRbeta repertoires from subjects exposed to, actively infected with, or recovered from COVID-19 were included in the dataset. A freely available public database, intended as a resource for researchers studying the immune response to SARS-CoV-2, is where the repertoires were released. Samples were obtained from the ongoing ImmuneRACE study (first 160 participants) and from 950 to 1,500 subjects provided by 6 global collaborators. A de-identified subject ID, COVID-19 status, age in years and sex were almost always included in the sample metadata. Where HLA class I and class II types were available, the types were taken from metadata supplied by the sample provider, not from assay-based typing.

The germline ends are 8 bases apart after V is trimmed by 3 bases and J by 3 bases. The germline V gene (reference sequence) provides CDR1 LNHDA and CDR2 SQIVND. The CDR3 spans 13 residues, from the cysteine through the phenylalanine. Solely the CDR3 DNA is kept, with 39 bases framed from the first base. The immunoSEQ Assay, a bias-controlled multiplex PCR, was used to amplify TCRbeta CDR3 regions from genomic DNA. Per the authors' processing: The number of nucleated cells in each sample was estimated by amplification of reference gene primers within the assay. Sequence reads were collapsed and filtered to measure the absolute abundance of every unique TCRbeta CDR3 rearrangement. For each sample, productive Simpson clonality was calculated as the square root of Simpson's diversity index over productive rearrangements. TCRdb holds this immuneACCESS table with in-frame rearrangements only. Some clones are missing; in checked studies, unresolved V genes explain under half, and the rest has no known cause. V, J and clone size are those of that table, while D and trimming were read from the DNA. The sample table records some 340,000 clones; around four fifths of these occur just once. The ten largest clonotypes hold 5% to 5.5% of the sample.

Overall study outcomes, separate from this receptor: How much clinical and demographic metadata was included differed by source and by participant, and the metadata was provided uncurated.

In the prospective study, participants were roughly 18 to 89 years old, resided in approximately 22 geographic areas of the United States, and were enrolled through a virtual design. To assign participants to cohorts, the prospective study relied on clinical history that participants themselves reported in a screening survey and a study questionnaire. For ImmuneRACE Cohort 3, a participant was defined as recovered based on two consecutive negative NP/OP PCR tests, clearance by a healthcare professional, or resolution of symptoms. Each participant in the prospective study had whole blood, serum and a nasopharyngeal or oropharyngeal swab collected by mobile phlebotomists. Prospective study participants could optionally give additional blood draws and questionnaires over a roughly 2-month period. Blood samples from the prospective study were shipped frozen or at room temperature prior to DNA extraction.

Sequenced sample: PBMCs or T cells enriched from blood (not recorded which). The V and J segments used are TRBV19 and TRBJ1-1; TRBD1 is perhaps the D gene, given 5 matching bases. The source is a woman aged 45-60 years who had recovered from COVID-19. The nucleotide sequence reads TGTGCCAGTAGTATCAGCAGGGACACTGAAGCTTTCTTT. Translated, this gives CASSISRDTEAFF.